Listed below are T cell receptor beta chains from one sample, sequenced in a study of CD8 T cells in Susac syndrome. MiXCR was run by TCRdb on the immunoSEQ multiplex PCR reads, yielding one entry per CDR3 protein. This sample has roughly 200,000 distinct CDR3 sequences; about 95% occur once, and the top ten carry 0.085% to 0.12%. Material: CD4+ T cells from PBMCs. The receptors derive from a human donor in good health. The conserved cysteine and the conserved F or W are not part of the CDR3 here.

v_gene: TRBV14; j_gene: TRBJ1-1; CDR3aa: ASSQQVHTEAF
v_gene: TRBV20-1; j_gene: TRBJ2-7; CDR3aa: SARVYPSTYEQY
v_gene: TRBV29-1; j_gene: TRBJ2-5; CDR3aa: SVVKGASQETQY
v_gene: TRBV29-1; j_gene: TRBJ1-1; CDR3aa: SVGAGRTEAF
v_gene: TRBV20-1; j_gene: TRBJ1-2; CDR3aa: SALQGLDYGYT
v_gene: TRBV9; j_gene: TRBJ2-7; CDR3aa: ASSVGKFAGVYEQY
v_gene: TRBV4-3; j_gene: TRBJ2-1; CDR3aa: ASSQDIASGSIEQF
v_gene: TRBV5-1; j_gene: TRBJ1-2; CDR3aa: ASSPGQGGGGYT
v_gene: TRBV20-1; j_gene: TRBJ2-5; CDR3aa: SAPRPRREQSRTQY
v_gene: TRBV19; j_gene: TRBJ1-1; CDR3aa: ASSPAERREAF
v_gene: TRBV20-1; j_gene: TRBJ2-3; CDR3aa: SARSLPFSSTDTQY
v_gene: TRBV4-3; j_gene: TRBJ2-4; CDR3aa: ASSQDGGKVNIQY
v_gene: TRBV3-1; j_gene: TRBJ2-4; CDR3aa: ASSPGGLVKNIQY
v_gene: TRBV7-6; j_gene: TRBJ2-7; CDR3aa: ASSLVPSGSGGTYEQY
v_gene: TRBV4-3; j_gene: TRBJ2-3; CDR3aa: ASSQEAGGPQDTQY
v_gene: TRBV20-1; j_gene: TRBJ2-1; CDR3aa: SAGTGPPYNEQF
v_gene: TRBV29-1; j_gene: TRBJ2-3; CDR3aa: SGSPTRADTQY
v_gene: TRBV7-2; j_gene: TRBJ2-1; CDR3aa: ASSSTSGYNEQF
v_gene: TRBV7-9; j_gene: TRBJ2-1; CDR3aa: ASSFDRGYNEQF
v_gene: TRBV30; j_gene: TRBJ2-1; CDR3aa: AWNQPLAGLNEQF
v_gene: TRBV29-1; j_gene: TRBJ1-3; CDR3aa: SVGGNSGNTIY
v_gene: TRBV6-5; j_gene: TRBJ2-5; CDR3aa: ASRTGQEETQY
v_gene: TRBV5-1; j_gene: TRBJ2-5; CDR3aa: ASSLQATQY
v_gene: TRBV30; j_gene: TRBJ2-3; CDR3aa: AWSQLEVADTQY
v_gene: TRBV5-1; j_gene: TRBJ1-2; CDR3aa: ASRETGGARYGYT
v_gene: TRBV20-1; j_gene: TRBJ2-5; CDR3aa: SATGRDSLTQY
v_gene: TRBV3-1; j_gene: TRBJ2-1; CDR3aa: ASSLLAGGEQF
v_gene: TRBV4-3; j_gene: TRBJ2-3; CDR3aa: ASSQDRPDTQY
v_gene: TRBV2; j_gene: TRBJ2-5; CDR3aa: ASSDLRRKETQY
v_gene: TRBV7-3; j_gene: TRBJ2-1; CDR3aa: ASSSDNYNEQF
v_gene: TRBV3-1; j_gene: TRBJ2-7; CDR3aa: ASSPALAGYEQY
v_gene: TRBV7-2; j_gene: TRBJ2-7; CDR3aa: ASSLAGAIGTYEQY
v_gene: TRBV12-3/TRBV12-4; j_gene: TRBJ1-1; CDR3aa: ASSYGTGTLSTEAF